This T cell receptor (beta chain) is drawn from a study of shared clonotypes between healthy human individuals. Study-wide results and limits: In having few donors, the study represented limited genetic and exposure-history diversity. Clonotypes which were not shared had lower generation probabilities than clonotypes that all four donors shared.

As concerns this clone: What it binds is unknown.

Trimming took off 0 bases at V and 8 bases at J, with 8 bases between the two ends. Germline assignment: CDR1 SGHRS and CDR2 YFSETQ. This CDR3 region has 13 residues. Data came from immunoSEQ multiplex PCR; TCRdb stores just in-frame clones and leaves some out. The repertoire holds about 1 million clones, with around 75% as singletons. The V and J genes are TRBV5-1 and TRBJ1-4; D unclear. Sequencing input: memory CD4+ T cells sorted from blood. Subset described: CD45RA-negative fraction. The sequence was obtained from a man aged 18 to 29 in good health. The DNA of the CDR3 is TGCGCCAGCAGCTTGGATGCGTGGGAAAAACTGTTTTTT. It is translated as CASSLDAWEKLFF.